These 9 T cell receptor beta chains were sequenced from one sample in a study of T cell responses to AZD1222 COVID-19 vaccine. This table comes from immunoSEQ multiplex PCR, and its TCRdb copy is limited to in-frame clones, with some not included. The sample gives approximately 100,000 clones, about 87% of which show up once; roughly 10% is in the top ten. Sequences were derived from peripheral blood, sampled 28 days after the second AZD1222 dose. The receptors derive from an adult who received the AZD1222 COVID-19 vaccine.

The V and J genes are TRBV11-2 and TRBJ2-1, with TRBD2 matching over 14 bases. Germline CDR1 SGHAT, CDR2 FQNNGV. V lost 3 bases and J lost 6; bases outside the gene matches: 1. The CDR3 loop spans 15 amino acids. In DNA, the CDR3 is TGTGCCAGCAGCTTCGGACTAGCGGGAGGCAATGAGCAGTTCTTC. Amino acid sequence: CASSFGLAGGNEQFF.

This chain joins TRBV6-5 and TRBJ1-4; D is unclear. Between the trimmed V and J ends, which lost 8 bases and 3 bases, there was a span of 16 bases. The CDR3 has 15 amino acids. CDR1 and CDR2 (germline): MNHEY, SVGAGI. CDR3 amino acids: CASGGMWEANEKLFF. The CDR3, as DNA: TGTGCCAGCGGCGGAATGTGGGAGGCTAATGAAAAACTGTTTTTT.

The chain employs TRBV11-2 and TRBJ2-2; the D gene is possibly TRBD1 (6 bases). The CDR3 has 14 residues. V was cut by 5 bases and J by 4 bases, with 11 bases left in between. Germline V CDR1 and CDR2: SGHAT, FQNNGV. The CDR3 DNA sequence: TGTGCCAGCAGCCGACAACAGGGCACCGGGGAGCTGTTTTTT. Its translation: CASSRQQGTGELFF.

The J gene is TRBJ1-2, the V gene TRBV5-1; TRBD1 aligns across 10 bases. The CDR3 runs to 14 residues. The V gene's germline CDR1 is SGHRS and CDR2 YFSETQ. The junction had 4 bases not matched to a gene; V was cut back by 4 bases and J by 4 bases. CDR3 residues: CASSPGQGSYGYTF. The CDR3 nucleotides read TGCGCCAGCAGCCCGGGACAGGGGAGCTATGGCTACACCTTC.

DNA for the CDR3: TGCGCCAGCACCATCGGGGTGGTCGGGACTGAAGCTTTCTTT. Its protein is CASTIGVVGTEAFF. This chain uses TRBV5-1 with TRBJ1-1; no clear D gene. CDR1 SGHRS and CDR2 YFSETQ come from the germline V gene. This CDR3 is built from 14 residues. Trimming stripped 6 bases from V and 5 bases from J, with 17 bases between.

This clone has just a few counts. This sequence joins TRBV7-6 and TRBJ2-1; 7 bases agree with TRBD2. V gave up 1 base and J gave up 0 bases; unmatched junction bases: 0. Germline loops: CDR1 SGHVS, CDR2 FNYEAQ. This CDR3 is built from 15 residues. The CDR3 DNA sequence: TGTGCCAGCAGCTTAGGGACTAGCTCCTACAATGAGCAGTTCTTC. Its protein product is CASSLGTSSYNEQFF. The full variable domain, in which reference TRBV7-6 and TRBJ2-1 provide the parts outside the CDR3, is GAGVSQSPRYKVTKRGQDVALRCDPISGHVSLYWYRQALGQGPEFLTYFNYEAQQDKSGLPNDRFSAERPEGSISTLTIQRTEQRDSAMYRCASSLGTSSYNEQFFGPGTRLTVL.

This clone showed up just once. This chain joins TRBV3-1 (or the pseudogene TRBV3-2) and TRBJ2-3; 7 bases map to TRBD2. The germline CDR1 and CDR2 sequences are LGHDT and YNNKEL (reference sequence). The CDR3 loop spans 15 amino acids. V lost 0 bases to trimming and J lost 5 bases; unmatched junction nucleotides: 5. The CDR3 DNA sequence: TGTGCCAGCAGCCAAGACGCTAGCGGTATAGATACGCAGTATTTT. Protein product: CASSQDASGIDTQYF.

The chain carries TRBV5-1 and TRBJ2-7; 7 nucleotides line up with TRBD1. The CDR3 has 16 residues. From germline, CDR1 is SGHRS and CDR2 YFSETQ. V was clipped by 0 bases and J by 2 bases; unmatched bases: 8. CDR3 region: CASSLGPGQATYEQYF. As DNA, the CDR3 is TGCGCCAGCAGCTTGGGACCCGGACAGGCTACCTACGAGCAGTACTTC.

The V call is TRBV28, the J call TRBJ2-2; 12 nucleotides align to TRBD2. In germline, CDR1 is MDHEN, CDR2 SYDVKM. The CDR3 totals 15 residues. After removal of 4 bases from V and 6 bases from J, the junction contained 3 bases not matched to a gene. The CDR3 DNA reads as TGTGCCAGCAGTTCACCTAGCGGGAGGGCCGGGGAGCTGTTTTTT. Residues: CASSSPSGRAGELFF.